This TCR beta chain was obtained from a study of CD8 T cells in ankylosing spondylitis. Quantitative 5'-RACE with molecular barcodes produced the TCR beta libraries. TCRdb ran MiXCR on the 5' RACE reads and lists one entry per CDR3 protein. The sample lists approximately 500,000 distinct CDR3 sequences, 9.5% to 15% occurring once. The CDR3 loop spans 13 amino acids. Germline values: CDR1 SQVTM, CDR2 ANQGSEA. V shed 7 bases and J shed 0 bases, with 12 bases lying between them. The study, taken as a whole, reports: According to the report, clones linked to the disease were significantly enriched in matched synovial fluid samples taken from ankylosing spondylitis patients. In ankylosing spondylitis blood, a motif of eight highly homologous TCR beta variants appeared characteristic. A number of the motif variants had already been described in reactive arthritis synovial fluid and blood.

This clonotype came up a few times. The target antigen is unknown. The sequenced sample consisted of blood, either unsorted or a sorted T cell fraction (not recorded which). The V and J genes are TRBV29-1 and TRBJ1-2; the D gene is possibly TRBD1 (6 bases). This TCR was recovered from a male donor with ankylosing spondylitis. The CDR3 coding sequence is TGCAGCGCCACGACAGGATCTAACTATGGCTACACCTTC. This codes for CSATTGSNYGYTF.